These 25 T cell receptor beta chains came from one sample sequenced in a study of regulatory T cells in long-lasting Graves disease. CDR3 regions were amplified by Arm-PCR using iRepertoire HTBI primers to build TCR beta libraries. TCRdb recomputed calls from the multiplex PCR reads with MiXCR, one row per CDR3 protein. The sample includes fewer than 600,000 distinct CDR3 sequences, 20% to 25% seen only once; the top ten take around 13%. Time point given: persistent/refractory GD, antithyroid drugs over 5 years with positive TRAb. PBMCs provided the RNA from which the TCR library was made. The sample was peripheral blood mononuclear cells (PBMCs), taken when the disease was refractory, from a patient treated with antithyroid drugs. The receptors come from a female donor with Graves disease.

This rearrangement joins TRBV9 to TRBJ1-3; TRBD1 matches at 7 bases. The trim removed 4 bases at V and 2 bases at J, leaving 15 bases unmatched. The CDR3 spans 18 residues. Germline V gene sequence: CDR1 SGDLS, CDR2 YYNGEE. CDR3 protein: CASSPRDSLFPPGNTIYF. The CDR3 region has the DNA TGTGCCAGCAGCCCCCGGGACAGCCTTTTTCCCCCTGGAAACACCATATATTTT. Using reference TRBV9 and TRBJ1-3 for the parts outside the CDR3, the full variable domain is DSGVTQTPKHLITATGQRVTLRCSPRSGDLSVYWYQQSLDQGLQFLIQYYNGEERAKGNILERFSAQQFPDLHSELNLSSLELGDSALYFCASSPRDSLFPPGNTIYFGEGSWLTVV.

The genes are TRBV29-1 and TRBJ1-1, with D tentatively TRBD1 (5 bases). V was clipped by 2 bases and J by 11 bases, with 12 bases between them. The CDR3 is 11 residues long. Germline V gene data show CDR1 as SQVTM and CDR2 as ANQGSEA. The CDR3 region is CSVESAGSAFF. The CDR3 DNA follows: TGCAGCGTTGAATCGGCAGGGAGCGCTTTCTTT.

V gene TRBV5-5 combines with J gene TRBJ1-1, with D perhaps matching TRBD1 (5 bases). Trimming pared 2 bases from V and 11 bases from J, leaving 13 bases between. Germline CDR1 SGHKS, CDR2 YYEKEE (reference sequence). This CDR3 has 12 residues. The CDR3 is CASSFGGAIAFF. CDR3 coding DNA: TGTGCCAGCAGCTTCGGCGGGGCTATTGCTTTCTTT.

This sequence joins TRBV20-1 and TRBJ1-1; perhaps TRBD1 as D (5 bases). The CDR3 covers 14 residues. Trimming cost V 2 bases and J 6 bases, with 16 bases left between them. Germline-derived CDR1 and CDR2 are DFQATT and SNEGSKA (reference sequence). For the CDR3, the DNA is TGCAGTGCTAGACCCTCCGGGGGTTGGGCTGAAGCTTTCTTT. It encodes CSARPSGGWAEAFF.

This clonotype was observed many times. The rearrangement links TRBV6-1 to TRBJ1-2; 7 nucleotides line up with TRBD1. V was clipped by 3 bases and J by 4 bases; unmatched bases: 5. Germline V CDR1 and CDR2: MNHNS, SASEGT. The CDR3 loop spans 14 amino acids. CDR3 amino acids: CASSDSWTGYGYTF. CDR3 in DNA: TGTGCCAGCAGTGATAGTTGGACAGGCTATGGCTACACCTTC.

The chain links TRBV30 to TRBJ2-7; 9 bases line up with TRBD1. Germline lookup yields CDR1 GTSNPN and CDR2 SVGIG (reference sequence). This CDR3 is built from 13 residues. The J segment lost 2 bases and the V segment lost 3 bases, leaving 2 bases of the junction unmatched. The CDR3 here is CAWSWTGAYEQYF. The CDR3 DNA reads as TGTGCCTGGAGCTGGACAGGGGCCTACGAGCAGTACTTC.

This clonotype was observed many times. The chain has TRBV20-1 and TRBJ2-7; D is ambiguous. The CDR3 spans 13 residues. CDR1 and CDR2 from the germline V gene are DFQATT and SNEGSKA (reference sequence). V gave up 3 bases and J gave up 2 bases, with 11 bases separating them. The CDR3 region has the DNA TGCAGTGCTAGTCCCGGCTCTACCTACGAGCAGTACTTC. Translating gives CSASPGSTYEQYF.

The sample holds many counts of this clonotype. This chain uses TRBV12-3 or TRBV12-4 with TRBJ2-4; perhaps TRBD2 as D (6 bases). The CDR3 length is 15 residues. V gave up 5 bases and J gave up 0 bases, with 11 bases separating them. The DNA of the CDR3 is TGTGCCAGCAGTACGACGGGGGTAGCCAAAAACATTCAGTACTTC. This codes for CASSTTGVAKNIQYF.

The sample holds many counts of this clonotype. V is TRBV11-2 and J is TRBJ1-2; D gene unclear. The germline V gene has CDR1 SGHAT and CDR2 FQNNGV. The V and J ends lost 1 base and 8 bases respectively, with 11 bases between them. The CDR3 is made up of 13 amino acids. CDR3 sequence: CASSLVGGYGYTF. Here the CDR3 DNA reads TGTGCCAGCAGCTTAGTTGGCGGGTACGGCTACACCTTC.

Of note for this clonotype: Relative to the germline gene, one junction end is altered; a read error may explain this. The CDR3 is CSATQSENTIYF. For the CDR3, the DNA is TGCAGTGCCACACAATCTGAAAACACCATATATTTT. This chain connects TRBV20-1 to TRBJ1-3; D is unresolved. Germline CDR1 is DFQATT and CDR2 is SNEGSKA (reference sequence). CDR3 length: 12 residues.

The chain uses TRBV14 and TRBJ1-4; D remains unclear. CDR1 and CDR2 (germline): SGHDN, FVKESK. With 5 bases removed from V and 1 base from J, the gap between germline ends came to 11 bases. The CDR3 runs 15 residues. The CDR3 sequence is CASSCGLGTNEKLFF. As DNA, the CDR3 is TGTGCCAGCAGCTGCGGTCTCGGAACTAATGAAAAACTGTTTTTT.

The sample holds a few counts of this clonotype. The chain couples TRBV9 to TRBJ1-2; TRBD1 might be the D (5 bases). The V and J ends lost 4 bases and 6 bases respectively, with 16 bases between them. CDR1 SGDLS and CDR2 YYNGEE come from the germline V gene. The CDR3 contains 14 residues. In nucleotides, the CDR3 is TGTGCCAGCAGCTCCACAGGATTTCGGGATGGCTACACCTTC. It is translated as CASSSTGFRDGYTF.

This clonotype was observed at least ten times. The V call is TRBV2, the J call TRBJ2-5; 9 nucleotides match TRBD2. V lost 8 bases, J lost 2 bases, and 9 bases stayed unmatched. This CDR3 comprises 15 residues. Germline CDR1 is SNHLY and CDR2 is FYNNEI. The CDR3 region has the DNA TGTGCCAGCTATGATGCTAGCGGGATACAAGAGACCCAGTACTTC. Translated, it gives CASYDASGIQETQYF.

This clonotype showed up many times. The chain uses TRBV6-1 and TRBJ1-5, with D tentatively TRBD1 (5 bases). The V gene lost 6 bases and the J gene lost 3 bases, with 12 bases spanning the gap. CDR3 length equals 14 residues. CDR1 and CDR2 (germline): MNHNS, SASEGT. This CDR3 is CASSPDSYNQPQHF. Here the CDR3 DNA reads TGTGCCAGCAGCCCTGACAGCTACAATCAGCCCCAGCATTTT.

This clonotype was detected only a few times. This could be a read error, since a much larger clone is one nucleotide away. The V and J genes are TRBV5-5 and TRBJ1-1, with D hard to call. CDR1 is SGHKS, CDR2 YYEKEE, per germline (reference sequence). This CDR3 comprises 11 residues. Deletions cut 4 bases from V and 4 bases from J, with 5 bases between. The CDR3 spells CASSVTTEAFF. DNA of the CDR3: TGTGCCAGCAGCGTGACCACTGAAGCTTTCTTT.

This clonotype came up a few times. The chain joins TRBV3-1 to TRBJ2-4; D is undetermined. Germline lookup yields CDR1 LGHDT and CDR2 YNNKEL (reference sequence). Deletions cut 7 bases from V and 5 bases from J, with 15 bases between. This CDR3 is built from 14 residues. The CDR3 nucleotides read TGTGCCAGCAACCCCCTTGGTTCAGAAAACATTCAGTACTTC. Translation: CASNPLGSENIQYF.

The chain is built from TRBV5-1 and TRBJ2-1; possibly TRBD1 for D (5 bases). This CDR3 has 15 residues. V was pared by 1 base and J by 5 bases, with 13 bases between. Germline V gene lookup returns CDR1 SGHRS and CDR2 YFSETQ. The CDR3 DNA reads as TGCGCCAGCAGCTTGACTGACAGTACAAACAATGAGCAGTTCTTC. It encodes CASSLTDSTNNEQFF.

This clonotype occurred many times. The rearrangement joins TRBV28 to TRBJ2-7; D is ambiguous. The CDR3 spans 14 residues. V was clipped by 5 bases and J by 9 bases, with 20 bases between them. Germline CDR1 is MDHEN and CDR2 is SYDVKM. The CDR3 spells CASSPRVAGRWQYF. The CDR3 region has the DNA TGTGCCAGCAGTCCTCGGGTCGCCGGGCGTTGGCAGTACTTC. The full variable domain, its missing parts supplied by reference TRBV28 and TRBJ2-7, is DVKVTQSSRYLVKRTGEKVFLECVQDMDHENMFWYRQDPGLGLRLIYFSYDVKMKEKGDIPEGYSVSREKKERFSLILESASTNQTSMYLCASSPRVAGRWQYFGPGTRLTVT.

This clonotype appeared a few times. This chain connects TRBV5-5 to TRBJ1-4; tentative D call: TRBD1 (6 bases). The CDR3 length is 16 residues. From germline, CDR1 is SGHKS and CDR2 YYEKEE (reference sequence). The V end lost 3 bases, the J end lost 8 bases, and 20 bases lay between the germline ends. CDR3 sequence (DNA): TGTGCCAGCAGCTCCTTTTGGGGGGCAGTAGGCGAAAAACTGTTTTTT. Residues: CASSSFWGAVGEKLFF. Drawing the rest from reference TRBV5-5 and TRBJ1-4, the complete variable domain is DAGVTQSPTHLIKTRGQQVTLRCSPISGHKSVSWYQQVLGQGPQFIFQYYEKEERGRGNFPDRFSARQFPNYSSELNVNALLLGDSALYLCASSSFWGAVGEKLFFGSGTQLSVL.

There are many counts of this clonotype. The gene calls are TRBV2 and TRBJ2-6; D possibly corresponds to TRBD1 (5 bases). The germline V gene has CDR1 SNHLY and CDR2 FYNNEI. V lost 6 bases to trimming and J lost 2 bases, with 8 bases between them. This CDR3 is 14 amino acids long. The CDR3 is CASRQETGANVLTF. CDR3 DNA: TGTGCCAGCAGACAGGAAACTGGGGCCAACGTCCTGACTTTC.

This clonotype was detected many times. The V and J genes are TRBV28 and TRBJ2-1; 8 nucleotides align to TRBD1. The CDR3 sequence is 15 residues long. J was trimmed by 9 bases and V by 4 bases; bases with no gene match: 11. The germline V gene has CDR1 MDHEN and CDR2 SYDVKM. This chain's CDR3 is CASSSSDRGLTEQFF. The DNA of the CDR3 is TGTGCCAGCAGTTCGTCAGACAGGGGATTGACTGAGCAGTTCTTC.

This clonotype has at least ten counts. The genes are TRBV12-3 or TRBV12-4 and TRBJ2-4; D may be TRBD2 (6 bases). The CDR3 sequence is 12 residues long. Trimming shortened V by 9 bases and J by 7 bases, and 13 bases separated the two germline ends. The CDR3 coding sequence is TGTGCCAGTCTGCGGGATGGGAACATTCAGTACTTC. This codes for CASLRDGNIQYF.

V gene TRBV11-2 combines with J gene TRBJ2-4, with D maybe TRBD1 (6 bases). Germline V gene sequence: CDR1 SGHAT, CDR2 FQNNGV. The CDR3 length is 17 residues. V was cut by 1 base and J by 1 base, with 14 bases left in between. The chain's CDR3 is CASSLVTGSLAKNIQYF. CDR3 DNA sequence: TGTGCCAGCAGCTTAGTAACAGGGTCCCTGGCCAAAAACATTCAGTACTTC.

The V gene is TRBV18, the J gene TRBJ1-2; no definite D call. There are 12 residues in the CDR3. The germline CDR1 and CDR2 sequences are KGHSH and LQKENI. Trimming cost V 0 bases and J 7 bases, with 6 bases left between them. CDR3 DNA: TGTGCCAGCTCACCACCGGAAGTTGGCTACACCTTC. It is translated as CASSPPEVGYTF.

The J gene is TRBJ2-7, the V gene TRBV7-9; D remains unclear. V shed 8 bases and J shed 4 bases, with 12 bases lying between them. Looked up from germline, CDR1 is SEHNR and CDR2 is FQNEAQ (reference sequence). CDR3 size: 12 residues. As DNA, the CDR3 is TGTGCCAGCGGCGTAGGCGTATACGAGCAGTACTTC. This sequence encodes CASGVGVYEQYF. Full variable domain (rest looked up from reference TRBV7-9 and TRBJ2-7): DTGVSQNPRHKITKRGQNVTFRCDPISEHNRLYWYRQTLGQGPEFLTYFQNEAQLEKSRLLSDRFSAERPKGSFSTLEIQRTEQGDSAMYLCASGVGVYEQYFGPGTRLTVT.